Listed here is a single T cell receptor beta chain. Its target is unknown. The data are from a study of post-analysis software for immune sequencing data. Study results and limitations: Several TRBV segments occurring more often in patients than controls included TRBV5-6, TRBV5-1 and TRBV20-1. Samples from a shared batch, those prepared together, strongly co-clustered by F measure.

Unique molecular identifiers were built into the TCR beta cDNA libraries. TCRdb processed the PCR reads anew with MiXCR; each CDR3 protein has one entry. The data contain roughly 650,000 distinct CDR3 sequences, over 45% of them singletons. Germline V lookup: CDR1 SGHTA, CDR2 FQGNSA. V shed 6 bases, J shed 1 base, and the junction held 2 bases outside the gene matches. This CDR3 is built from 14 residues. This rearrangement joins TRBV7-2 to TRBJ2-5; 10 bases agree with TRBD2. The clonotype originates from a girl aged 2-15 years with multiple sclerosis. Sequences were obtained from blood. CDR3 in DNA: TGTGCCAGCAGGGGGACTAGCGCCCAAGAGACCCAGTACTTC. Protein sequence: CASRGTSAQETQYF. Complete variable domain (other parts from reference TRBV7-2 and TRBJ2-5): GAGVSQSPSNKVTEKGKDVELRCDPISGHTALYWYRQSLGQGLEFLIYFQGNSAPDKSGLPSDRFSAERTGGSVSTLTIQRTQQEDSAVYLCASRGTSAQETQYFGPGTRLLVL.